This T cell receptor (beta chain) was sequenced for a study of radiotherapy plus CTLA-4 blockade in lung cancer. Study-wide background: Objective responses were observed in 15% to 20% of patients, and disease control was achieved by about 30%.

The V end was cut by 3 bases, the J end by 2 bases, with 13 bases between. Germline CDR1 SQVTM, CDR2 ANQGSEA. The CDR3 loop spans 14 amino acids. Assay used: immunoSEQ multiplex PCR; TCRdb lists only in-frame clones, some missing. The sample lists 42,000 or so clones; roughly three quarters were seen once. Notes on this clone: What it binds is unknown.

Patients had chemo-refractory metastatic non-small-cell lung cancer and received focal radiation plus CTLA-4 blockade that used ipilimumab. General study findings and limits: There was expansion of tumor-derived TCR clones in blood after radiotherapy plus ipilimumab. Reportedly, early blood T cell clone dynamics best predicted response, with interferon-beta.

This chain links TRBV29-1 with TRBJ1-2; TRBD1 might be the D (6 bases). Material: peripheral blood, obtained from a patient treated with radiotherapy plus ipilimumab. The sequence was collected from a human donor with non-small cell lung cancer that progressed on radiotherapy plus ipilimumab. CDR3: CSVDIPQGNYGYTF. CDR3 coding DNA: TGCAGCGTTGATATCCCGCAGGGGAACTATGGCTACACCTTC.